This T cell receptor (beta chain) was obtained from a study of T cell changes during pregnancy in multiple sclerosis. V shed 4 bases and J 0 bases; nucleotides not matched to a gene: 3. Germline V lookup: CDR1 MNHEY, CDR2 SVGAGI. This CDR3 spans 15 amino acids. The assay was immunoSEQ multiplex PCR, and TCRdb's table has in-frame clones only and misses some. The sample records 80,000 to 100,000 clones, around 92% being singletons. This material consisted of peripheral blood, taken in the first trimester of pregnancy. The V and J genes are TRBV6-5 and TRBJ2-7; 10 bases are a match to TRBD2. This clonotype originated in a female donor with multiple sclerosis, enrolled in a pregnancy study. The CDR3 region is CASSFGLAASYEQYF. The CDR3 nucleotides read TGTGCCAGCAGTTTCGGACTAGCGGCCTCCTACGAGCAGTACTTC.